This T cell receptor (beta chain) is from a study of T cells in localized non-small cell lung cancer. The study's findings and limits: Among the top 100 tumor clones, a median about 52 appeared in adjacent lung. A single tumor region was sequenced, leaving heterogeneity possible.

As to this clone: Its antigen is unknown.

V shed 5 bases and J 1 base; nucleotides not matched to a gene: 5. CDR3 length equals 14 residues. Germline assignment: CDR1 SGHRS and CDR2 YFSETQ. Sequencing used immunoSEQ multiplex PCR; TCRdb keeps in-frame clones, though not all of them. The table records 26,000 or so clones, around nine tenths of them present only once. This material consisted of peripheral blood, taken before any cancer treatment. The TCR sequence derives from a female donor at least 60 years old with stage II squamous cell lung carcinoma. The chain carries TRBV5-1 and TRBJ1-1; TRBD1 aligns across 7 bases. The CDR3 DNA sequence: TGCGCCAGCAGGGCCGGGACAGCGAACACTGAAGCTTTCTTT. This encodes CASRAGTANTEAFF.